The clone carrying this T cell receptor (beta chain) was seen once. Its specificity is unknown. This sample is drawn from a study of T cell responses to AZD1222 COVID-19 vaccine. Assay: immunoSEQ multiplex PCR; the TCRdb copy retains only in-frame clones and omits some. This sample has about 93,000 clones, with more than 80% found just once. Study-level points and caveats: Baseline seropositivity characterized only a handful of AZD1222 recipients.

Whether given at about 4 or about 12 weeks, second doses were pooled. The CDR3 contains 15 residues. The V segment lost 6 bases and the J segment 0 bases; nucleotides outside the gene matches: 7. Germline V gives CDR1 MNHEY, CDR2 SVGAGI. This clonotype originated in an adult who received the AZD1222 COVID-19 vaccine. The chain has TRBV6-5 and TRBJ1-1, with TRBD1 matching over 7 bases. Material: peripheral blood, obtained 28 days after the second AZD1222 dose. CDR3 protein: CASRKRQGLNTEAFF. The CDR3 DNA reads TGTGCCAGCAGGAAACGACAGGGATTGAACACTGAAGCTTTCTTT.